Below are 10 T cell receptor beta chains sequenced from a single sample in a study of cytomegalovirus exposure and HLA in healthy donors. The PCR made use of 60 Vbeta and 13 Jbeta primers. The method was immunoSEQ multiplex PCR; TCRdb's version includes in-frame clones alone and lacks a portion of them. The table lists approximately 140,000 clones, about 80% of them singletons. Sequenced material: PBMCs. All receptors derive from a woman aged 40 to 50 in good health and CMV-seropositive.

There are a few counts of this clone. V and J are TRBV29-1 and TRBJ2-3, with 11 nucleotides matching TRBD2. Germline loops: CDR1 SQVTM, CDR2 ANQGSEA. Trimming cost V 4 bases and J 4 bases; bases outside gene matches: 4. The CDR3 consists of 14 residues. The CDR3 protein is CSVVLAGVADTQYF. CDR3 nucleotides: TGCAGCGTTGTACTAGCGGGAGTGGCAGATACGCAGTATTTT.

This clone was counted between two and nine times. This chain connects TRBV2 to TRBJ2-2, with unresolved D. V was trimmed by 6 bases and J by 3 bases, leaving 8 bases between them. The CDR3 consists of 13 residues. Germline CDR1 reads SNHLY; CDR2 reads FYNNEI. The CDR3 sequence is CASSHDYTGELFF. Here the CDR3 DNA reads TGTGCCAGCAGCCACGACTACACCGGGGAGCTGTTTTTT.

This clone was found a few times. The CDR3 protein is CASSLEGRTGELFF. The CDR3 DNA is TGCGCCAGCAGCTTGGAGGGGCGCACCGGGGAGCTGTTTTTT. V gene TRBV5-1 combines with J gene TRBJ2-2; D perhaps matches TRBD1 (5 bases). V was cut by 0 bases and J by 4 bases, with 7 bases left in between. Germline CDR1 SGHRS, CDR2 YFSETQ. The CDR3 is 14 amino acids. Complete variable domain (other parts from reference TRBV5-1 and TRBJ2-2): KAGVTQTPRYLIKTRGQQVTLSCSPISGHRSVSWYQQTPGQGLQFLFEYFSETQRNKGNFPGRFSGRQFSNSRSEMNVSTLELGDSALYLCASSLEGRTGELFFGEGSRLTVL.

The rearrangement joins TRBV19 to TRBJ1-2; D is undetermined. The V gene's germline CDR1 is LNHDA and CDR2 SQIVND (reference sequence). The CDR3 covers 11 residues. V was trimmed by 6 bases and J by 8 bases, leaving 10 bases between them. The CDR3 loop reads CASRRGLGYTF. The DNA of the CDR3 is TGTGCCAGTAGAAGAGGGCTGGGCTACACCTTC. The full variable domain, rest sourced from reference TRBV19 and TRBJ1-2, is DGGITQSPKYLFRKEGQNVTLSCEQNLNHDAMYWYRQDPGQGLRLIYYSQIVNDFQKGDIAEGYSVSREKKESFPLTVTSAQKNPTAFYLCASRRGLGYTFGSGTRLTVV.

V is TRBV6-5 and J is TRBJ2-1; 7 bases fit TRBD1. CDR3 size: 14 residues. From germline, CDR1 is MNHEY and CDR2 SVGAGI. Trimming at V came to 7 bases and at J to 4 bases, leaving 7 bases not matched to a gene. The CDR3 bases are TGTGCCAGCAACCGGGACAGAGAATACAATGAGCAGTTCTTC. This encodes CASNRDREYNEQFF.

CDR3 coding DNA: TGTGCCAGCAGTCCGGACAGACTAGCGGGGGGGGGAGATACGCAGTATTTT. Translated: CASSPDRLAGGGDTQYF. The chain uses TRBV27 and TRBJ2-3, with 14 bases lining up with TRBD2. V was pared by 5 bases and J by 5 bases, with 9 bases of the junction left unmatched. CDR3 size: 17 residues. Germline assignment: CDR1 MNHEY and CDR2 SMNVEV (reference sequence).

The J gene is TRBJ2-7, the V gene TRBV6-1, with 12 bases fitting TRBD2. V lost 8 bases and J lost 2; bases outside the gene matches: 7. Germline lookup yields CDR1 MNHNS and CDR2 SASEGT. The CDR3 is 15 residues long. The CDR3 DNA reads as TGTGCCAGCGGGGGACTAGCGGGTTGGACCTACGAGCAGTACTTC. Translation gives CASGGLAGWTYEQYF.

The chain couples TRBV11-1 to TRBJ1-5; TRBD1 matches at 8 bases. The ends lost 4 bases at V and 6 bases at J; junction bases unmatched: 2. The CDR3 spans 13 residues. Germline assignment: CDR1 SGHAT and CDR2 FQDESV (reference sequence). The CDR3 loop reads CASSSDRAQPQHF. The DNA of the CDR3 is TGTGCCAGCAGCTCGGACAGGGCTCAGCCCCAGCATTTT.

This chain joins TRBV28 and TRBJ1-2, with TRBD1 as a possible D gene (5 bases). Germline CDR1 reads MDHEN; CDR2 reads SYDVKM. The ends were cut back, 5 bases at V and 4 bases at J, with 11 bases in the middle. The CDR3 loop spans 13 amino acids. CDR3 DNA sequence: TGTGCCAGCAGTAGGAGGGGCGGCTATGGCTACACCTTC. Translated, it gives CASSRRGGYGYTF.

The genes are TRBV2 and TRBJ1-2; D unclear. The CDR3 contains 12 residues. The germline V and J ends were trimmed by 6 bases and 2 bases, with 7 bases remaining between them. CDR1 is SNHLY, CDR2 FYNNEI, per germline. The DNA for the CDR3 is TGTGCCAGCAGGGGGAGAAACTATGGCTACACCTTC. Residues: CASRGRNYGYTF.